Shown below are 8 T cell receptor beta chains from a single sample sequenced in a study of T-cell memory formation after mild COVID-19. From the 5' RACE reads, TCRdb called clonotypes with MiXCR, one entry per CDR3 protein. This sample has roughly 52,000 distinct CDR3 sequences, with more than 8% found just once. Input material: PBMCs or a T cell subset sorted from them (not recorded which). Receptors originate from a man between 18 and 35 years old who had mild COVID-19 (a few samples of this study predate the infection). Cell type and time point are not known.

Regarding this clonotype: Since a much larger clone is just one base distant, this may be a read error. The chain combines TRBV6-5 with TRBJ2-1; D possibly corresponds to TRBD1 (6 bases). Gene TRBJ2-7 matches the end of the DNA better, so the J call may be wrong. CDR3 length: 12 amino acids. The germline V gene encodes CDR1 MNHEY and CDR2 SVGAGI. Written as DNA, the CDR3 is TGTGCCAGCCGGGACACGTACAATGAGCAGTACTTC. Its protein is CASRDTYNEQYF.

This CDR3 is CASSTAAWLEKLFF. The CDR3 DNA sequence: TGTGCCAGCAGTACAGCAGCCTGGTTAGAAAAACTGTTTTTT. V is TRBV2 and J is TRBJ1-4; D uncertain. V was pared by 5 bases and J by 8 bases, with 15 bases between. CDR3 length equals 14 residues. The germline CDR1 and CDR2 sequences are SNHLY and FYNNEI.

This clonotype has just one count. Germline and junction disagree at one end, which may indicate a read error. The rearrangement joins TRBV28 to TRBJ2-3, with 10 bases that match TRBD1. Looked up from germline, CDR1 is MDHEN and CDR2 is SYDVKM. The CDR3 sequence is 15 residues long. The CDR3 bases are TGTGCCAGCAGTCAAGACAGGGGGCGGGCAGATACGCGGTATTTT. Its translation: CASSQDRGRADTRYF.

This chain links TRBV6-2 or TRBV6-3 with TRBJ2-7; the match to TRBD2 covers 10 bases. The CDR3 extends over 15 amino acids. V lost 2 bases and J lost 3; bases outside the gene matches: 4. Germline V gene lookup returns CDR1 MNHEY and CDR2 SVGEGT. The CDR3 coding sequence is TGTGCCAGCAGTTACGAAGCGGGGGGGCTCTACGAGCAGTACTTC. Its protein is CASSYEAGGLYEQYF.

The CDR3 protein is CASGLLTGENEKLFF. CDR3 DNA sequence: TGTGCCAGCGGGCTATTAACAGGGGAAAATGAAAAACTGTTTTTT. The V gene is TRBV27, the J gene TRBJ1-4; 7 bases are a match to TRBD1. The V and J ends lost 8 bases and 5 bases, in that order; junction bases with no gene match: 11. The germline V gene has CDR1 MNHEY and CDR2 SMNVEV (reference sequence). CDR3 size: 15 residues.

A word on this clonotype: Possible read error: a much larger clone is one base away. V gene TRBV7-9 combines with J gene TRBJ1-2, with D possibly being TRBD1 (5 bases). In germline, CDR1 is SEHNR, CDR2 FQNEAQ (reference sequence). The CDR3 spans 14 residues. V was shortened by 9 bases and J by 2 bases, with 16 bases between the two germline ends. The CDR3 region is CARSKESGNYGYTF. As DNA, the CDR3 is TGTGCCAGAAGCAAAGAATCAGGGAACTATGGCTACACCTTC.

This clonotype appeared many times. This chain's CDR3 is CASSPSYSQETQYF. CDR3 DNA sequence: TGTGCCAGCAGCCCAAGTTACTCACAAGAGACCCAGTACTTC. The chain is built from TRBV11-2 and TRBJ2-5; D gene unclear. The CDR3 consists of 14 residues. Germline CDR1 SGHAT, CDR2 FQNNGV. V lost 5 bases to trimming and J lost 2 bases, with 12 bases between them.

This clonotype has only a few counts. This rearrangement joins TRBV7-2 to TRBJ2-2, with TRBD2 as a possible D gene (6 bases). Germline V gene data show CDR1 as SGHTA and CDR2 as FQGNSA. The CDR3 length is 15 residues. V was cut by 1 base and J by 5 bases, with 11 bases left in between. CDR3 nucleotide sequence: TGTGCCAGCAGCTTAGGGGACCGGGAGACCGGGGAGCTGTTTTTT. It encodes CASSLGDRETGELFF.